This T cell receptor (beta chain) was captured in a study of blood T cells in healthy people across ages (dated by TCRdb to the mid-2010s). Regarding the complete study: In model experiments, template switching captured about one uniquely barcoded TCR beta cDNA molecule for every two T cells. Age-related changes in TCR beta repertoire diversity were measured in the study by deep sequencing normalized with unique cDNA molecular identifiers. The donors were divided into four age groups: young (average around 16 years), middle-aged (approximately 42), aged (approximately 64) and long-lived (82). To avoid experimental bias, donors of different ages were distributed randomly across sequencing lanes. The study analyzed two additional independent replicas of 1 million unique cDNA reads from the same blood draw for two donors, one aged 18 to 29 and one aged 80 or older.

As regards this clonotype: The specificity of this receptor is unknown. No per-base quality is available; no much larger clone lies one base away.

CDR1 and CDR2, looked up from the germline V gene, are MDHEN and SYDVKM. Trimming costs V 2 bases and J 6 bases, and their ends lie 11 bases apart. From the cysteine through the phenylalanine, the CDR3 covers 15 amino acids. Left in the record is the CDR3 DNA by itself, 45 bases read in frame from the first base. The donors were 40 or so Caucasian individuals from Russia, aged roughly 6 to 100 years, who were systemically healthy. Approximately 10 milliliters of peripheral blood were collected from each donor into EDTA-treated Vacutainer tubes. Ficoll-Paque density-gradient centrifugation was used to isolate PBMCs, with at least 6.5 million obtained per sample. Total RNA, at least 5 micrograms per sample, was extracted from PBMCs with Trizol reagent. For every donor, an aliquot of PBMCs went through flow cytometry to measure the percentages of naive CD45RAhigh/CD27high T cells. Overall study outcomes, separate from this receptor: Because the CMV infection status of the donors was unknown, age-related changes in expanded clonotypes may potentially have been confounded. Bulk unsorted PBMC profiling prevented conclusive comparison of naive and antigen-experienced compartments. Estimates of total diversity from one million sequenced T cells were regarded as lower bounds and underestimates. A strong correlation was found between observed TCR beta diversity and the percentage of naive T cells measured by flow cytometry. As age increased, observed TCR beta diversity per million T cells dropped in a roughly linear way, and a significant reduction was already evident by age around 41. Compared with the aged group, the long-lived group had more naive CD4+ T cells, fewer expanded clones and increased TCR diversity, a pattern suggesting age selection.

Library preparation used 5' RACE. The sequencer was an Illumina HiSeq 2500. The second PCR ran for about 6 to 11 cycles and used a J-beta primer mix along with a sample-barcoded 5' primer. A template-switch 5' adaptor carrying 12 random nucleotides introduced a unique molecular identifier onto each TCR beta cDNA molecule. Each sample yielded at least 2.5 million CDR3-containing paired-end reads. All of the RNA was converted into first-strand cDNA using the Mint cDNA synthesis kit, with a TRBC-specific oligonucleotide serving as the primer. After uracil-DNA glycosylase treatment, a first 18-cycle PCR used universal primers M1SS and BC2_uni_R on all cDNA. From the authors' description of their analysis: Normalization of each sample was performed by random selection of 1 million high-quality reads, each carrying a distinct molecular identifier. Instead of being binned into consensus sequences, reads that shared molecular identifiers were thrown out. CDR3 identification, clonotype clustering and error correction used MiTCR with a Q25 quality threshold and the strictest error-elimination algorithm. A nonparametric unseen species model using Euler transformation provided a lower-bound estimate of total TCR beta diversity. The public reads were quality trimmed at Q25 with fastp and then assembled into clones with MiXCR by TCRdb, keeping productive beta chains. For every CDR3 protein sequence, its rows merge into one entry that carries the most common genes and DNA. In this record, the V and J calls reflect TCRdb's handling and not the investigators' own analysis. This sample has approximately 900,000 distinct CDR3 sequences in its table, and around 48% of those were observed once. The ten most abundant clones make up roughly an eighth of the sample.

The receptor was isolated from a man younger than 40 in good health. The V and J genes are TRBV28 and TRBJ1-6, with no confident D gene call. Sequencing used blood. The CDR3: CASSLDANPNSPLHF. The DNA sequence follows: TGTGCCAGCAGTTTAGACGCCAATCCTAATTCACCCCTCCACTTT.